Below, 32 T cell receptor beta chains from the same sample are listed, as sequenced in a study of molecular identifiers for immune sequencing clone quantification. TCRdb passed the PCR reads through MiXCR, listing each CDR3 protein once. The sample carries hundreds of thousands of distinct CDR3 sequences, about 25% recorded once. Sequenced sample: naive CD8+ T cells from blood, with Jurkat cell RNA spiked in. Sample subset: FACS-sorted CD8+CD4-CCR7+CD45RA+ naive T cells. All receptors come from a human donor in good health. Some libraries in this study had Jurkat cell RNA spiked in.

This clonotype was detected many times. The chain links TRBV12-3 or TRBV12-4 to TRBJ1-5, with D possibly being TRBD1 (5 bases). The CDR3 has 20 residues. V lost 4 bases and J 2 bases, leaving 27 bases between the germline ends. The DNA of the CDR3 is TGTGCCAGCAGTTCCGAATGTCAGGGAATTCTCGTAAATTGCAATCAGCCCCAGCATTTT. This codes for CASSSECQGILVNCNQPQHF.

The table lists this clonotype with a few counts. The rearrangement links TRBV4-3 to TRBJ1-1; D remains unclear. Germline CDR1 and CDR2: LGHNA and YSLEER. This CDR3 is 15 amino acids long. V dropped 0 bases and J dropped 0 bases, with 8 bases sitting between them. DNA of the CDR3: TGCGCCAGCAGCCAAGATCGGGTGATGAACACTGAAGCTTTCTTT. It translates to CASSQDRVMNTEAFF.

This chain links TRBV5-1 with TRBJ1-2, with a weak D call TRBD1 (5 bases). Germline assignment: CDR1 SGHRS and CDR2 YFSETQ. Trimming left V 4 bases short and J 4 bases short, with 11 bases between. The CDR3 is made up of 13 amino acids. The CDR3 DNA follows: TGCGCCAGCAGCCTGGGGGACCTCTATGGCTACACCTTC. Its translation: CASSLGDLYGYTF.

This clonotype was picked up a small number of times. This chain links TRBV7-8 with TRBJ1-1; D unclear. The CDR3 consists of 15 residues. V was cut by 2 bases and J by 0 bases, with 10 bases left in between. CDR1 is SGHVS and CDR2 is FQNEAQ in the germline V gene. CDR3 region: CASSLIPPMNTEAFF. CDR3 bases: TGTGCCAGCAGCTTAATTCCCCCTATGAACACTGAAGCTTTCTTT.

This chain connects TRBV6-2 or TRBV6-3 to TRBJ1-1; maybe TRBD1 (6 bases). Per the germline V gene, CDR1 is MNHEY and CDR2 is SVGEGT. The length of the CDR3 is 15 residues. The germline V and J ends were trimmed by 7 bases and 7 bases, with 22 bases remaining between them. CDR3 bases: TGTGCCAGCATTCTCGCTGGGGGGGGCAGACATGAAGCTTTCTTT. Translation gives CASILAGGGRHEAFF.

In its sample, this clonotype was seen many times. This chain links TRBV4-2 with TRBJ2-7, with D hard to call. Germline-derived CDR1 and CDR2 are LGHNA and YNFKEQ. V lost 4 bases and J 2 bases, leaving 12 bases between the germline ends. The CDR3 contains 14 residues. For the CDR3, the DNA is TGTGCCAGCAGCCCCAGACGGCCAGCCTACGAGCAGTACTTC. This gives the protein CASSPRRPAYEQYF.

This clonotype was counted only a few times. The chain recombines TRBV3-1 with TRBJ1-4, with 8 positions matching TRBD1. V lost 4 bases, J lost 0 bases, and 4 bases stayed unmatched. The length of the CDR3 is 16 residues. CDR1 and CDR2 (germline): LGHDT, YNNKEL (reference sequence). The CDR3 DNA is TGTGCCAGCAGCCTTGTGACAGGGGCAACTAATGAAAAACTGTTTTTT. Its protein is CASSLVTGATNEKLFF.

This clonotype was picked up many times. This sequence joins TRBV19 and TRBJ2-2, with no clear D. CDR3 length: 14 amino acids. Trimming took 3 bases from V and 0 from J, leaving 5 bases between them. Germline V gene data show CDR1 as LNHDA and CDR2 as SQIVND (reference sequence). CDR3 amino acids: CASSMTANTGELFF. CDR3 nucleotides: TGTGCCAGTAGTATGACTGCGAACACCGGGGAGCTGTTTTTT.

Many counts were recorded for this clonotype. V usage is TRBV7-6 and J usage is TRBJ2-3; D might be TRBD2 (6 bases). CDR1 is SGHVS, CDR2 FNYEAQ, per germline. V lost 4 bases and J lost 4, with 21 bases in between. The CDR3 sequence is 17 residues long. Written as DNA, the CDR3 is TGTGCCAGCAGCTCAATTAGGGACTCACCGCGGGCAGATACGCAGTATTTT. It yields the protein CASSSIRDSPRADTQYF.

This clonotype appeared many times. The V gene is TRBV7-2, the J gene TRBJ1-6; unclear D gene. V lost 5 bases and J 6 bases, leaving 8 bases between the germline ends. This CDR3 comprises 13 residues. Germline V gene data show CDR1 as SGHTA and CDR2 as FQGNSA. The CDR3 is CASSPLSNSPLHF. The CDR3 DNA follows: TGTGCCAGCAGCCCCTTAAGTAATTCACCCCTCCACTTT.

Concerning this clonotype itself: It is likely a read error, because the conserved phenylalanine at the end of the CDR3 is missing. This rearrangement joins TRBV4-3 to TRBJ2-7; either TRBD1 or TRBD2 may fit D (7 bases each). The ends were cut back, 2 bases at V and 5 bases at J, with 19 bases in the middle. The V gene's germline CDR1 is LGHNA and CDR2 YSLEER. This CDR3 spans 16 amino acids. The CDR3 sequence is CASSQWGGGVADEQYI. The CDR3 region has the DNA TGCGCCAGCAGCCAATGGGGAGGGGGCGTAGCCGACGAGCAGTACATC.

This clonotype appeared a few times. The rearrangement joins TRBV7-9 to TRBJ2-5; no clear D gene. The CDR3 runs to 13 residues. V was shortened by 1 base and J by 2 bases, with 5 bases between the two germline ends. Germline loops: CDR1 SEHNR, CDR2 FQNEAQ (reference sequence). In DNA, the CDR3 is TGTGCCAGCAGCTTAGGGTGGCAAGAGACCCAGTACTTC. Translating gives CASSLGWQETQYF.

Ten or more counts support this clonotype. The rearrangement uses TRBV12-3 or TRBV12-4 and TRBJ2-7; 14 positions agree with TRBD2. The V and J ends lost 6 bases and 4 bases, in that order; junction bases with no gene match: 2. This CDR3 has 14 amino acids. CDR3 coding DNA: TGTGCCAGCAGCAGGACTAGCGGGGGGTACGAGCAGTACTTC. It translates to CASSRTSGGYEQYF.

In regard to this clonotype: Lacking the conserved final phenylalanine or tryptophan, this CDR3 likely reflects a read error. The chain has TRBV29-1 and TRBJ2-2; 8 bases match TRBD2. This CDR3 spans 16 amino acids. The germline gives CDR1 SQVTM, CDR2 ANQGSEA. The CDR3, as DNA: TGCAGCGTAGAAGATCTGAGCGGGAGTAGGGGCGGGGAGCTGTTTGTT. Its protein product is CSVEDLSGSRGGELFV.

This clonotype was recorded a few times. The genes are TRBV7-6 and TRBJ2-7; D ambiguous. Trimming stripped 1 base from V and 2 bases from J, with 12 bases between. The CDR3 runs 15 residues. Germline V gene sequence: CDR1 SGHVS, CDR2 FNYEAQ. Here the CDR3 reads CASSLVATVTYEQYF. The CDR3 DNA follows: TGTGCCAGCAGCTTAGTAGCTACCGTCACCTACGAGCAGTACTTC.

The J gene is TRBJ2-1, the V gene TRBV19; no definite D call. CDR3 length: 13 amino acids. V was pared by 0 bases and J by 10 bases, with 10 bases between. Germline assignment: CDR1 LNHDA and CDR2 SQIVND (reference sequence). This CDR3 reads CASSIDGRLEQFF. CDR3 coding DNA: TGTGCCAGTAGTATAGACGGACGCCTAGAGCAGTTCTTC.

The genes are TRBV19 and TRBJ2-7; 13 positions agree with TRBD2. The CDR3 is made up of 16 amino acids. Per germline, CDR1 LNHDA and CDR2 SQIVND (reference sequence). V lost 5 bases, J lost 2 bases, and 6 bases stayed unmatched. CDR3 bases: TGTGCCAGTAGTCCTTCAGGGACTAGCGGGGCCTACGAGCAGTACTTC. Translating gives CASSPSGTSGAYEQYF.

This clonotype appeared a single time. This could be a read error, since a much larger clone is one nucleotide away. This chain uses TRBV9 with TRBJ2-2; TRBD2 agrees at 9 bases. CDR1 and CDR2 from the germline V gene are SGDLS and YYNGEE. This CDR3 is built from 13 residues. This chain's CDR3 is CASSSGGTGALFF. The CDR3 region has the DNA TGTGCCAGTTCCAGCGGGGGGACCGGGGCGCTGTTTTTT.

The chain uses TRBV19 and TRBJ1-5; maybe TRBD1 (5 bases). This CDR3 region has 14 residues. V was pared by 3 bases and J by 9 bases, with 15 bases between. Germline V gives CDR1 LNHDA, CDR2 SQIVND (reference sequence). The CDR3 reads CASSMGNVQGPQHF. In DNA, the CDR3 is TGTGCCAGTAGTATGGGTAATGTCCAGGGGCCCCAGCATTTT.

This clonotype was seen only a few times. The chain joins TRBV4-1 to TRBJ1-3; D is unresolved. Germline loops: CDR1 MGHRA, CDR2 YSYEKL. The CDR3 covers 13 residues. V lost 5 bases to trimming and J lost 1 base, with 6 bases between them. CDR3 DNA sequence: TGCGCCAGCAGCACCGTTTCTGGAAACACCATATATTTT. This translates into CASSTVSGNTIYF.

Points on this clonotype: This could be a read error, since a much larger clone is one nucleotide away. The V and J genes are TRBV7-2 and TRBJ2-7; TRBD1 aligns across 12 bases. Germline values: CDR1 SGHTA, CDR2 FQGNSA. The ends lost 3 bases at V and 7 bases at J; junction bases unmatched: 7. The CDR3 is 15 amino acids. The CDR3 protein is CASSFGTGGAWEQYF. CDR3 DNA: TGTGCCAGCAGCTTCGGGACAGGGGGCGCGTGGGAGCAGTACTTC.

This clonotype was seen a few times. The V gene is TRBV20-1, the J gene TRBJ2-7; 14 bases line up with TRBD2. From germline, CDR1 is DFQATT and CDR2 SNEGSKA (reference sequence). The ends lost 5 bases at V and 1 base at J; junction bases unmatched: 16. The CDR3 has 19 residues. DNA of the CDR3: TGCAGTGCTGGTACAACTAAGACTAGCGGGAGGGCCGGGTCCTACGAGCAGTACTTC. Protein product: CSAGTTKTSGRAGSYEQYF.

This clonotype was counted ten times or more. The V and J genes are TRBV7-9 and TRBJ2-3; D might be TRBD1 or TRBD2, each matching 6 bases. Germline CDR1 and CDR2: SEHNR and FQNEAQ (reference sequence). V lost 5 bases, J lost 0 bases, and 9 bases lay in between. This CDR3 has 14 amino acids. CDR3 loop: CASSQGTSTDTQYF. The CDR3 DNA is TGTGCCAGCAGCCAGGGGACTAGCACAGATACGCAGTATTTT.

This clonotype was recorded at least ten times. The CDR3 nucleotides read TGTGCCAGCAGTTTGGCGACAGTAGGCACTGAAGCTTTCTTT. Translated, it gives CASSLATVGTEAFF. The chain couples TRBV28 to TRBJ1-1, with D tentatively TRBD1 (5 bases). The V and J ends lost 3 bases and 4 bases respectively, with 12 bases between them. This CDR3 has 14 amino acids. Germline CDR1 and CDR2: MDHEN and SYDVKM.

The sample holds many counts of this clonotype. V usage is TRBV9 and J usage is TRBJ2-2, with unresolved D. This CDR3 contains 11 residues. The germline V and J ends were trimmed by 3 bases and 7 bases, with 4 bases remaining between them. The germline V gene has CDR1 SGDLS and CDR2 YYNGEE. The CDR3: CASSAGGELFF. The CDR3 coding sequence is TGTGCCAGCAGCGCGGGCGGGGAGCTGTTTTTT.

V gene TRBV27 combines with J gene TRBJ2-2; 8 nucleotides align to TRBD1. Trimming took 6 bases from V and 5 from J; bases not matched to a gene: 2. CDR1 is MNHEY and CDR2 is SMNVEV in the germline V gene (reference sequence). The CDR3 runs 13 residues. The CDR3: CASRTGGTGELFF. The CDR3 region has the DNA TGTGCCAGCAGAACAGGGGGGACCGGGGAGCTGTTTTTT.

This clonotype was seen a few times. The CDR3 protein is CASSPRWGGSSYEQYF. DNA for the CDR3: TGTGCCAGCAGCCCCCGATGGGGGGGGAGCTCCTACGAGCAGTACTTC. The chain has TRBV5-6 and TRBJ2-7, with 7 bases fitting TRBD2. CDR3 size: 16 residues. CDR1 and CDR2 (germline): SGHDT, YYEEEE. The junction had 10 bases not matched to a gene; V was cut back by 4 bases and J by 0 bases.

The V gene is TRBV2, the J gene TRBJ1-1; D unclear. The CDR3 is made up of 10 amino acids. Per germline, CDR1 SNHLY and CDR2 FYNNEI. V lost 8 bases and J 9 bases, leaving 10 bases between the germline ends. The CDR3 sequence is CASHLIQAFF. CDR3 DNA sequence: TGTGCCAGCCATTTAATACAAGCTTTCTTT.

This clonotype was counted once. The germline gene is not matched at one end of the junction; a read error may be the cause. The chain joins TRBV4-1 to TRBJ2-5; the D is unclear. Per the germline V gene, CDR1 is MGHRA and CDR2 is YSYEKL. The CDR3 loop spans 12 amino acids. CDR3 protein: CDSSQVAETQYF. The CDR3 coding sequence is TGCGACAGCAGCCAAGTGGCGGAGACCCAGTACTTC.

This clonotype was counted ten times or more. This chain connects TRBV29-1 to TRBJ2-4, with a possible D match to TRBD1 (5 bases). Germline CDR1 SQVTM, CDR2 ANQGSEA. The CDR3 consists of 13 residues. The V and J ends lost 6 bases and 2 bases respectively, with 11 bases between them. The CDR3 loop reads CSVTDNTKNIQYF. The CDR3 nucleotides are TGCAGCGTCACGGACAATACCAAAAACATTCAGTACTTC. The full variable domain, completed using reference TRBV29-1 and TRBJ2-4, is SAVISQKPSRDICQRGTSLTIQCQVDSQVTMMFWYRQQPGQSLTLIATANQGSEATYESGFVIDKFPISRPNLTFSTLTVSNMSPEDSSIYLCSVTDNTKNIQYFGAGTRLSVL.

This clonotype was found a few times. CDR3 bases: TGTGCCAGCAGTAGAGGACAGGAGACTAACACCGGGGAGCTGTTTTTT. Translation: CASSRGQETNTGELFF. This rearrangement joins TRBV3-1 to TRBJ2-2, with TRBD1 identical over 7 bases. J gave up 2 bases and V 6 bases, and 9 bases lay outside the gene matches. Germline CDR1 and CDR2: LGHDT and YNNKEL (reference sequence). CDR3 length: 16 amino acids.

This clonotype has only a few counts. V is TRBV28 and J is TRBJ1-2, with D unclear. Germline V gene sequence: CDR1 MDHEN, CDR2 SYDVKM. This CDR3 is 15 amino acids long. Trimming left V 3 bases short and J 0 bases short, with 11 bases between. The chain's CDR3 is CASSLPGYSNYGYTF. CDR3 nucleotides: TGTGCCAGCAGTTTGCCCGGATATTCTAACTATGGCTACACCTTC.